This T cell receptor (beta chain) was captured in a study of blood T cells in healthy people across ages. Primers used in a second PCR of about 7 to 12 cycles were a sample-barcoded 5' primer and a J-beta primer mix. TCRdb redid the calling of the 5' RACE reads with MiXCR, one entry per CDR3 protein. Of 1.5 million to 2 million distinct CDR3 sequences in the sample, about 50% were seen once. Study observations and caveats: Reliance upon unsorted PBMCs precluded definitive naive versus antigen-experienced comparison.

Isolated per sample were at least 6 million PBMCs. Remarks on this clonotype: The antigen is not known.

With 7 bases clipped from V and 1 base from J, the junction kept 10 bases outside the gene matches. This CDR3 is 17 amino acids long. Germline loops: CDR1 SGHTA, CDR2 FQGNSA. Sample: blood. The clonotype was recovered from a middle-aged woman in good health. This rearrangement joins TRBV7-2 to TRBJ2-3; 11 nucleotides match TRBD2. The CDR3 sequence: CASNLPRGLAGTDTQYF. CDR3 nucleotide sequence: TGTGCCAGCAACCTTCCCCGGGGACTAGCGGGCACAGATACGCAGTATTTT.